Below are 24 T cell receptor beta chains sequenced from a single sample in a study of Tregs in tolerant kidney transplant recipients. Repertoires were generated with immunoSEQ multiplex PCR, while TCRdb's copy carries only in-frame clones and drops some. The sample yields 4,000 to 5,500 clones, 40% seen once. These receptors' targets are unknown. What was sequenced was CD8+ T cells from blood cultured with allogeneic cells. The receptors originated from a human donor in good health.

The gene calls are TRBV7-9 and TRBJ2-7; D call uncertain. The CDR3 extends over 12 amino acids. Germline V gene lookup returns CDR1 SEHNR and CDR2 FQNEAQ (reference sequence). V was pared by 4 bases and J by 5 bases, with 9 bases between. The DNA of the CDR3 is TGTGCCAGCAGCTCGCTAGTTAACGAGCAGTACTTC. Protein sequence: CASSSLVNEQYF.

The J gene is TRBJ2-1, the V gene TRBV7-3; D unclear. V lost 6 bases and J lost 8, with 14 bases in between. This CDR3 comprises 13 residues. Germline CDR1 SGHTA, CDR2 FQGTGA. The CDR3 protein is CASRSGIVYEQFF. The DNA of the CDR3 is TGTGCCAGCAGATCCGGTATTGTCTATGAGCAGTTCTTC.

The chain combines TRBV7-6 with TRBJ2-5; D not certain. Deletions cut 3 bases from V and 5 bases from J, with 10 bases between. CDR3 length: 13 amino acids. CDR1 is SGHVS and CDR2 is FNYEAQ in the germline V gene. CDR3 loop: CASSLGLGETQYF. The CDR3, as DNA: TGTGCCAGCAGCTTGGGTCTAGGGGAGACCCAGTACTTC.

By proportion, this clone is medium-sized. This chain joins TRBV7-2 and TRBJ1-1, with D perhaps matching TRBD1 (6 bases). The V gene's germline CDR1 is SGHTA and CDR2 FQGNSA. The CDR3 runs to 15 residues. V was cut by 1 base and J by 4 bases, with 13 bases left in between. The CDR3 region has the DNA TGTGCCAGCAGCTTAGTTCCGGGGGCGAGCACTGAAGCTTTCTTT. Protein product: CASSLVPGASTEAFF.

This clone has just a few counts. J is TRBJ2-1 and V is TRBV6-1, with 9 bases that match TRBD2. Germline V lookup: CDR1 MNHNS, CDR2 SASEGT. The CDR3 length is 15 residues. The trim removed 5 bases at V and 6 bases at J, leaving 8 bases unmatched. In nucleotides, the CDR3 is TGTGCCAGCAGTCGGGCTCTAGCGGGACCCAATGAGCAGTTCTTC. As protein: CASSRALAGPNEQFF.

By sample share, this clone is medium-sized. This chain links TRBV5-5 with TRBJ1-1; D is uncertain. The CDR3 spans 13 residues. The V gene's germline CDR1 is SGHKS and CDR2 YYEKEE (reference sequence). The germline V and J ends were trimmed by 2 bases and 0 bases, with 5 bases remaining between them. CDR3 bases: TGTGCCAGCAGCTTAGATTTGAACACTGAAGCTTTCTTT. This encodes CASSLDLNTEAFF. Full variable domain (missing parts from reference TRBV5-5 and TRBJ1-1): DAGVTQSPTHLIKTRGQQVTLRCSPISGHKSVSWYQQVLGQGPQFIFQYYEKEERGRGNFPDRFSARQFPNYSSELNVNALLLGDSALYLCASSLDLNTEAFFGQGTRLTVV.

This clone has only a few counts. CDR3 nucleotides: TGTGCCAGCAGTTTCGATCCGGGAACTGGAAACACCATATATTTT. Its translation: CASSFDPGTGNTIYF. The V and J genes are TRBV6-5 and TRBJ1-3; D remains ambiguous. V was pared by 4 bases and J by 2 bases, with 12 bases between. The CDR3 length is 15 residues. Germline-derived CDR1 and CDR2 are MNHEY and SVGAGI.

The chain carries TRBV11-3 and TRBJ1-1; no firm D call. This CDR3 comprises 11 residues. Germline assignment: CDR1 SGHNT and CDR2 YENEEA. Trimming shortened V by 2 bases and J by 5 bases, and 3 bases separated the two germline ends. This CDR3 is CASSLFTEAFF. The CDR3 DNA is TGTGCCAGCAGCTTATTTACTGAAGCTTTCTTT.

By sample share, this clone is medium-sized. The gene calls are TRBV7-3 and TRBJ2-1; D possibly matches TRBD1 or TRBD2 (6 bases each). V was pared by 5 bases and J by 9 bases, with 14 bases between. The length of the CDR3 is 13 residues. The V gene's germline CDR1 is SGHTA and CDR2 FQGTGA. CDR3: CASSPVGGGEQFF. The CDR3 nucleotides read TGTGCCAGCAGCCCTGTGGGGGGCGGTGAGCAGTTCTTC. Supplemented by reference TRBV7-3 and TRBJ2-1, the full variable domain reads GAGVSQTPSNKVTEKGKYVELRCDPISGHTALYWYRQSLGQGPEFLIYFQGTGAADDSGLPNDRFFAVRPEGSVSTLKIQRTERGDSAVYLCASSPVGGGEQFFGPGTRLTVL.

This clone was counted only a few times. The chain is built from TRBV10-3 and TRBJ2-5; a possible D gene is TRBD1 (5 bases). V lost 3 bases and J 3 bases, leaving 11 bases between the germline ends. This CDR3 is 14 amino acids long. Germline V gives CDR1 ENHRY, CDR2 SYGVKD. The CDR3 DNA reads as TGTGCCATCAGTGACAGGGCTCAGGAAGAGACCCAGTACTTC. This gives the protein CAISDRAQEETQYF.

The chain combines TRBV7-1 with TRBJ2-3; tentatively, D is TRBD1 (5 bases). TRBV7-1 is recorded as an ORF, its role being uncertain. V was shortened by 4 bases and J by 5 bases, with 10 bases between the two germline ends. This CDR3 is built from 13 residues. The CDR3 bases are TGTGCCAGCAGCTTAGAAACAGGAGATACGCAGTATTTT. This sequence encodes CASSLETGDTQYF.

The table lists this clone with a few counts. The chain employs TRBV6-6 and TRBJ2-7; 8 nucleotides line up with TRBD2. Germline CDR1 MNHNY, CDR2 SVGAGI (reference sequence). Trimming took 5 bases from V and 3 from J; bases not matched to a gene: 12. The CDR3 has 16 amino acids. The chain's CDR3 is CASSMEPGLANYEQYF. CDR3 DNA: TGTGCCAGCAGTATGGAACCTGGACTAGCCAACTACGAGCAGTACTTC.

This clone is large (0.1 to 1%) by share. The genes are TRBV5-4 and TRBJ2-7; no firm D call. The CDR3 covers 17 residues. Deletions cut 2 bases from V and 1 base from J, with 19 bases between. Germline V gene data show CDR1 as SGHNT and CDR2 as YYREEE (reference sequence). CDR3 residues: CASSFVPLPGPSYEQYF. In DNA form, the CDR3 reads TGTGCCAGCAGCTTCGTTCCCCTTCCAGGCCCTTCCTACGAGCAGTACTTC.

The rearrangement links TRBV15 to TRBJ2-7; D remains ambiguous. The CDR3 is made up of 14 amino acids. Germline CDR1 LNHNV, CDR2 YYDKDF (reference sequence). V gave up 3 bases and J gave up 7 bases, with 16 bases separating them. The CDR3 spells CATSSSGGQLEQYF. The CDR3 DNA follows: TGTGCCACCAGCAGCTCTGGTGGGCAACTAGAGCAGTACTTC.

This clone was found a few times. V usage is TRBV4-3 and J usage is TRBJ2-2; maybe TRBD2 (6 bases). This CDR3 is 16 amino acids long. Trimming left V 0 bases short and J 4 bases short, with 12 bases between. Germline V gene data show CDR1 as LGHNA and CDR2 as YSLEER. The chain's CDR3 is CASSQEGGLFTGELFF. The CDR3 nucleotides are TGCGCCAGCAGCCAAGAAGGAGGACTATTCACCGGGGAGCTGTTTTTT.

There are a few counts of this clone. This rearrangement joins TRBV4-1 to TRBJ1-5; TRBD1 is a possible D gene (6 bases). Per the germline V gene, CDR1 is MGHRA and CDR2 is YSYEKL. V lost 2 bases, J lost 2 bases, and 10 bases lay in between. The CDR3 consists of 15 residues. As DNA, the CDR3 is TGCGCCAGCAGCCAAAGGGGGTCCGGCAATCAGCCCCAGCATTTT. It is translated as CASSQRGSGNQPQHF.

The V call is TRBV7-6, the J call TRBJ2-7, with D uncertain. The CDR3 loop spans 13 amino acids. The germline V gene encodes CDR1 SGHVS and CDR2 FNYEAQ. The V and J ends lost 1 base and 7 bases respectively, with 11 bases between them. The CDR3 sequence: CASSLVATREQYF. The CDR3 coding sequence is TGTGCCAGCAGCTTAGTGGCCACCCGTGAGCAGTACTTC.

This clone was detected a few times. The chain combines TRBV27 with TRBJ1-1; TRBD1 aligns across 8 bases. Trimming took 0 bases from V and 7 from J; bases not matched to a gene: 4. The CDR3 is 14 residues long. CDR1 and CDR2 (germline): MNHEY, SMNVEV (reference sequence). CDR3 amino acids: CASSLSGQGREAFF. CDR3 sequence (DNA): TGTGCCAGCAGTTTATCCGGACAGGGCCGTGAAGCTTTCTTT.

This clone has just a few counts. This chain links TRBV21-1 with TRBJ1-1. TRBV21-1 is a recognized pseudogene. The CDR3 totals 14 residues. The CDR3: CASSKARGPTEAFF. As DNA, the CDR3 is TGTGCCAGCAGCAAAGCCAGAGGGCCCACTGAAGCTTTCTTT.

This clone is classed as medium-sized (0.01 to 0.1%). This chain uses TRBV6-5 with TRBJ1-2; D call uncertain. Germline lookup yields CDR1 MNHEY and CDR2 SVGAGI. The V gene lost 7 bases and the J gene lost 8 bases, with 17 bases spanning the gap. The CDR3 length is 13 residues. CDR3 DNA sequence: TGTGCCAGCACCATAACCCCTAGGAGCGGCTACACCTTC. This encodes CASTITPRSGYTF.

The chain links TRBV7-8 to TRBJ2-5, with 7 bases identical to TRBD2. The CDR3 sequence is 14 residues long. V lost 5 bases and J lost 1; bases outside the gene matches: 4. The germline V gene has CDR1 SGHVS and CDR2 FQNEAQ. CDR3 in amino acids: CASSLTGGQETQYF. The CDR3 DNA is TGTGCCAGCAGCCTAACGGGGGGCCAAGAGACCCAGTACTTC.

By proportion, this clone is medium-sized. The chain couples TRBV4-3 to TRBJ1-5; weak D call: TRBD1 (5 bases). Germline V gene sequence: CDR1 LGHNA, CDR2 YSLEER. The ends were cut back, 0 bases at V and 2 bases at J, with 8 bases in the middle. CDR3 length equals 15 residues. The CDR3 nucleotides are TGCGCCAGCAGCCAAGACCCGGGGCGCAATCAGCCCCAGCATTTT. It encodes CASSQDPGRNQPQHF.

The rearrangement uses TRBV7-3 and TRBJ1-2; D unresolved. This CDR3 spans 17 amino acids. Per the germline V gene, CDR1 is SGHTA and CDR2 is FQGTGA. The germline V and J ends were trimmed by 5 bases and 3 bases, with 22 bases remaining between them. The CDR3 protein is CASSLPRRREKYYGYTF. CDR3 sequence (DNA): TGTGCCAGCAGCCTACCCCGGCGGCGGGAGAAATACTATGGCTACACCTTC.

Relative to its sample, this clone is medium-sized. The V gene is TRBV7-2, the J gene TRBJ2-7; D may be TRBD2 (7 bases). CDR1 is SGHTA, CDR2 FQGNSA, per germline. V was pared by 1 base and J by 5 bases, with 12 bases between. This CDR3 has 14 amino acids. CDR3 region: CASSLVPGGNEQYF. As DNA, the CDR3 is TGTGCCAGCAGCTTAGTTCCGGGGGGCAACGAGCAGTACTTC.